This entry describes one T cell receptor (beta chain). This clone has a single count. Its antigen is still unknown. Per-base qualities were not stored, and no clone one base away is much larger. The sample originates from a study of blood T cell repertoires in COVID-19 (dated by TCRdb to the early 2020s). About the study as a whole: Samples from collaborators originated in the United States, Italy and Spain and spanned both the acute and convalescent phases of COVID-19. The prospective study material was composed of cDNA or gDNA derived from T cells, B-cell-depleted T cells, or PBMCs. The dataset comprised deeply sampled blood TCRbeta repertoires from subjects exposed to, actively infected with, or recovered from COVID-19. The repertoires were released in a freely available public database intended as a resource for research on the immune response to SARS-CoV-2. The samples were drawn from two sources: the first 160 participants of the ongoing ImmuneRACE study, and 950 to 1,500 subjects contributed by 6 global collaborators. Sample metadata almost always included a de-identified subject ID, COVID-19 status, age in years and sex. HLA class I and class II types, where available, came from metadata supplied by the sample provider rather than from assay-based typing.

In the prospective study, participants were 18 to 89 years old, resided in around 25 geographic areas of the United States, and were enrolled through a virtual design. To assign participants to cohorts, the prospective study relied on clinical history that participants themselves reported in a screening survey and a study questionnaire. Recovered participants in ImmuneRACE Cohort 3 were defined as having two consecutive negative NP/OP PCR tests, clearance from a healthcare professional, or resolution of symptoms. In the prospective study, mobile phlebotomists collected whole blood, serum and a nasopharyngeal or oropharyngeal swab from each participant. Participants in the prospective study had the option to provide additional blood draws and questionnaires over an approximately 2-month period. Before DNA extraction, blood samples from the prospective study were shipped at room temperature or frozen.

From the cysteine through the phenylalanine, the CDR3 covers 14 amino acids. Of all the DNA, just the CDR3 is kept, 42 bases in frame from base 1. The germline V gene provides CDR1 MNHEY and CDR2 SVGAGI. V is trimmed back by 4 bases and J by 8 bases, and the junction contains 10 bases that no gene match accounts for. Study-wide conclusions, independent of this receptor: Clinical and demographic metadata were provided uncurated, with the amount varying by source and participant.

TCRbeta CDR3 regions were amplified from genomic DNA by means of the immunoSEQ Assay, a bias-controlled multiplex PCR. The authors' analysis ran thus. Within the assay, amplification of reference gene primers was used to estimate how many nucleated cells each sample contained. Sequence reads were collapsed and filtered to measure the absolute abundance of every unique TCRbeta CDR3 rearrangement. Productive Simpson clonality was computed per sample as the square root of Simpson's diversity index over productive rearrangements. The table comes from immuneACCESS by way of TCRdb, which keeps in-frame sequences with V and J called. Part of the clones is missing from these tables; in studies checked, under half for an unresolved V gene and the rest for unknown reasons. Clone size and the V and J calls come from that table; the DNA yielded D and trimming. In all, the sample holds 270,000 or so clones, and roughly 86% of those were seen once. The ten largest make up under 3% of the sample.

This receptor was obtained from a woman aged 18-30 years who had recovered from COVID-19. The chain is assembled from TRBV6-5 and TRBJ1-1; TRBD1 fits 7 bases in the junction. Material: PBMCs or T cells enriched from blood (not recorded which). The CDR3 reads CASSSEQGLLEAFF. The DNA sequence is given as TGTGCCAGCAGTTCCGAACAGGGGCTGCTAGAAGCTTTCTTT.